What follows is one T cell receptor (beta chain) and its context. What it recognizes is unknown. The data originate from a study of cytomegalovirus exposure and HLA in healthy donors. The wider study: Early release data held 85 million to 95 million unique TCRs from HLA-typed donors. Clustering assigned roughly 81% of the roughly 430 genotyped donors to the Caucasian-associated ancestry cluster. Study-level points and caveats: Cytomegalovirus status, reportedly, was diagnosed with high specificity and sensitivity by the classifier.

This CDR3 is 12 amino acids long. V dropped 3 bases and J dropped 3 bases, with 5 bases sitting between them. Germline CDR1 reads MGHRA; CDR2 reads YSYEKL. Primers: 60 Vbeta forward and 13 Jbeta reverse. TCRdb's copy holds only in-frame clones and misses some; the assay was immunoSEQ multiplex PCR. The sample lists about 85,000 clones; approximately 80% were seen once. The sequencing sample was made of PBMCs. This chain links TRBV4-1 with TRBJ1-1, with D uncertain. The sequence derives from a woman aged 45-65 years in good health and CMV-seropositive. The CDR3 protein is CASSHGYTEAFF. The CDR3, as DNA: TGCGCCAGCAGCCACGGTTACACTGAAGCTTTCTTT.